This T cell receptor beta chain was profiled in a study of shared clonotypes between healthy human individuals. Study details: The donor group consisted of a couple of women and three men, aged 18 to 49. Study observations and caveats: It was expected that sequencing depth would affect clonotype sharing among donors.

This clone was seen only a few times. Antigen: not known. Per the germline V gene, CDR1 is GTSNPN and CDR2 is SVGIG (reference sequence). The V end was cut by 4 bases, the J end by 0 bases, with 7 bases between. This CDR3 comprises 13 residues. All donors qualified as healthy HIV-negative adults and had experienced no recent acute infections or vaccinations. All donors were Caucasian adults living in Nashville, Tennessee. The method was immunoSEQ multiplex PCR; TCRdb's version includes in-frame clones alone and lacks a portion of them. This table has approximately 1,000,000 clones, approximately 80% appearing once.

The clonotype was recovered from a man between 18 and 35 years old in good health. Some clones in this sample may be carry-over from other donors' samples. This chain joins TRBV30 and TRBJ1-3; no firm D call. The sample comprised memory CD4+ T cells from PBMCs. Indicated subset: CD45RA-negative fraction. The CDR3 nucleotides read TGTGCCTGGATCGCGGGCTCTGGAAACACCATATATTTT. Protein sequence: CAWIAGSGNTIYF.